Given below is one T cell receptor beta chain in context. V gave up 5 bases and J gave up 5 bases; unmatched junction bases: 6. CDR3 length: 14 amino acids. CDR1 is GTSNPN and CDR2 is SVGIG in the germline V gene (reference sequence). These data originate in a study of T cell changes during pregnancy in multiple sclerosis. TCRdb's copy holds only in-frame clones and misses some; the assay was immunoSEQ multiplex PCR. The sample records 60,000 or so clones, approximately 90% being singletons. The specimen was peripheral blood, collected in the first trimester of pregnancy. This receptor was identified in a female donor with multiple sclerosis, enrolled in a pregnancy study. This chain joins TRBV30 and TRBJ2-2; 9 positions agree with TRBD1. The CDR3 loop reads CAWFSGQGTGELFF. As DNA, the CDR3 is TGTGCCTGGTTTTCAGGACAGGGGACCGGGGAGCTGTTTTTT.